One T cell receptor (beta chain) is described in this entry. Per the original data handling: Cell counts per sample came from amplifying reference gene primers. Libraries were prepared by immunoSEQ multiplex PCR; TCRdb keeps only in-frame clonotypes and omits some of them. Clone size and the V and J calls come from that table; the DNA yielded D and trimming. The sample consists of 200,000 to 250,000 clones, around 81% of them appearing once. The CDR3 is 14 residues long. CDR1 and CDR2 (germline): SQVTM, ANQGSEA. Trimming removed 4 bases at V and 2 bases at J, with 15 bases between. The entry originates in a study of blood T cell repertoires in COVID-19. On the study more broadly: Collection of acute and convalescent COVID-19 samples took place in the United States, Italy and Spain. PBMCs, B-cell-depleted T cells, or T cells provided the cDNA or gDNA that made up the material.

The sequencing input was peripheral blood. The clonotype originates from a human donor in a cohort sampled during active COVID-19. The chain uses TRBV29-1 and TRBJ2-7, with D maybe TRBD2 (6 bases). The CDR3 nucleotides are TGCAGCGTTGCTTTGGCCGGGAGTCCCTACGAGCAGTACTTC. This translates into CSVALAGSPYEQYF.